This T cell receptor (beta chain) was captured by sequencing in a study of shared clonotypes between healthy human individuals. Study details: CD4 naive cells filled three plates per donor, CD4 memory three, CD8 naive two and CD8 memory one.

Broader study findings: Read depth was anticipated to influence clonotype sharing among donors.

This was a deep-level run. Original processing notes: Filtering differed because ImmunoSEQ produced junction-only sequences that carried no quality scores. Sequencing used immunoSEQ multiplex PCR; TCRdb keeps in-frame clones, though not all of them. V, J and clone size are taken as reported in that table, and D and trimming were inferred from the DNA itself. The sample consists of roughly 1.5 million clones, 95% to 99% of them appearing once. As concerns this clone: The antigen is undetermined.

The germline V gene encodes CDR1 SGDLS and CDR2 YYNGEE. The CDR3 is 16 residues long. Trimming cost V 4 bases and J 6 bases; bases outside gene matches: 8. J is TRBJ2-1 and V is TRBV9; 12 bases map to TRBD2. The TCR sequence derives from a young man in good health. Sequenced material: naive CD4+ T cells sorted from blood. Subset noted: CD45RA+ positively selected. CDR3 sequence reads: CASSLLPSGRGNEQFF. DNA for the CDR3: TGTGCCAGCAGCCTCCTCCCTAGCGGGAGGGGCAATGAGCAGTTCTTC.